This TCR beta chain was identified during a study of early T cells in non-severe SARS-CoV-2 infection. Overall study context: Sequenced material consisted of bulk RNA (from unsorted whole blood), and chains were unpaired.

Study conclusions and caveats: There was a bias toward anti-spike CD8 responses in VDJdb matching, which missed private and CD4 specificities.

In the library, individual cDNA molecules carried attached unique molecular identifiers. TCRdb itself ran the 5' RACE reads through MiXCR, one entry per CDR3 protein. Of 42,000 or so distinct CDR3 sequences in the sample, 5% to 6.5% were seen once. Germline V gene lookup returns CDR1 LGHNA and CDR2 YSLEER. This CDR3 contains 17 residues. V lost 0 bases and J lost 1, with 10 bases in between. This clonotype came up many times. Its antigen is undetermined. This material consisted of whole blood, taken at baseline. This sequence joins TRBV4-3 and TRBJ1-6, with unresolved D. This TCR was sampled from an adult who was a healthcare worker with PCR-confirmed SARS-CoV-2 infection or an uninfected control (not recorded which). CDR3 DNA: TGCGCCAGCAGCCAAGATCTAGCGAGGTCCTATAATTCACCCCTCCACTTT. This codes for CASSQDLARSYNSPLHF.